The 21 T cell receptor beta chains given below trace back to one sample, sequenced in a study of breast tumors, draining lymph nodes, adjacent tissues. Axillary draining lymph nodes of breast cancer patients supplied the node samples. TCRdb analysed the multiplex PCR reads with MiXCR anew, one entry per CDR3 protein. The sample contains approximately 150,000 distinct CDR3 sequences, around 35% of which appear only once. Sequences were obtained from axillary lymph node tissue. These TCRs come from a female donor with breast cancer. Some clones in this sample may be carry-over from other donors' samples.

This clonotype came up many times. This chain connects TRBV11-1 to TRBJ2-7, with a weak D call TRBD2 (6 bases). CDR3 length: 15 residues. Trimming took off 2 bases at V and 3 bases at J, with 14 bases between the two ends. The germline gives CDR1 SGHAT, CDR2 FQDESV (reference sequence). In nucleotides, the CDR3 is TGTGCCAGCAGCTTATTCCGCGGGGTATACTACGAGCAGTACTTC. Its protein is CASSLFRGVYYEQYF.

The chain couples TRBV19 to TRBJ1-4; the match to TRBD1 covers 11 bases. CDR1 and CDR2 (germline): LNHDA, SQIVND (reference sequence). The CDR3 is made up of 16 amino acids. Trimming took 6 bases from V and 6 from J; bases not matched to a gene: 9. DNA for the CDR3: TGTGCCAGTAGGACCAGCCCGGGACAGGGGGATGAAAAACTGTTTTTT. Its translation: CASRTSPGQGDEKLFF.

Concerning this clonotype: At one end, the junction sequence differs from germline, possibly due to a read error. The chain has TRBV4-2 and TRBJ1-4, with 9 bases matching TRBD1. There are 16 residues in the CDR3. Germline values: CDR1 LGHNA, CDR2 YNFKEQ. DNA for the CDR3: TGTGCCAGCGGCCAACCCCGGGACAGGGTTAATGAAAAACTGTTTTTT. Translating gives CASGQPRDRVNEKLFF.

This clonotype was detected only a few times. A read error may explain this, as a much larger clone is one base away. The chain's CDR3 is CASSHNVEQFF. CDR3 sequence (DNA): TGTGCCAGCAGTCACAACGTCGAGCAGTTCTTC. This chain joins TRBV6-4 and TRBJ2-1; D unclear. The CDR3 is 11 residues long. Trimming shortened V by 5 bases and J by 10 bases, and 9 bases separated the two germline ends. Looked up from germline, CDR1 is MRHNA and CDR2 is SNTAGT.

V and J are TRBV7-9 and TRBJ1-5, with 10 bases that match TRBD1. The CDR3 length is 16 residues. The germline V gene has CDR1 SEHNR and CDR2 FQNEAQ (reference sequence). V was clipped by 4 bases and J by 6 bases; unmatched bases: 9. The CDR3 sequence is CASSSRTGGGGQPQHF. The CDR3, as DNA: TGTGCCAGCAGCTCCCGGACAGGGGGAGGAGGTCAGCCCCAGCATTTT.

This clonotype was recorded at least ten times. The rearrangement uses TRBV7-9 and TRBJ1-4; D gene ambiguous. Between the trimmed V and J ends, which lost 3 bases and 4 bases, there was a span of 12 bases. The CDR3 has 15 amino acids. Germline lookup yields CDR1 SEHNR and CDR2 FQNEAQ (reference sequence). The CDR3 nucleotides are TGTGCCAGCAGCTTCACCAGAGGAGATAATGAAAAACTGTTTTTT. This encodes CASSFTRGDNEKLFF. Full variable domain (remainder filled in from reference TRBV7-9 and TRBJ1-4): DTGVSQNPRHKITKRGQNVTFRCDPISEHNRLYWYRQTLGQGPEFLTYFQNEAQLEKSRLLSDRFSAERPKGSFSTLEIQRTEQGDSAMYLCASSFTRGDNEKLFFGSGTQLSVL.

The table lists this clonotype with many counts. This rearrangement joins TRBV7-9 to TRBJ2-6; maybe TRBD2 (6 bases). The CDR3 contains 16 residues. Germline V gives CDR1 SEHNR, CDR2 FQNEAQ (reference sequence). The V and J ends lost 3 bases and 0 bases respectively, with 9 bases between them. The DNA for the CDR3 is TGTGCCAGCAGCTTGGGGACTTTCTCTGGGGCCAACGTCCTGACTTTC. This gives the protein CASSLGTFSGANVLTF.

This clonotype was seen only a few times. The V gene is TRBV6-1, the J gene TRBJ2-3, with TRBD2 matching over 8 bases. This CDR3 region has 16 residues. CDR1 is MNHNS and CDR2 is SASEGT in the germline V gene. V lost 8 bases, J lost 3 bases, and 13 bases stayed unmatched. The chain's CDR3 is CASVIRGGAWTDTQYF. The CDR3 DNA reads TGTGCCAGCGTGATACGGGGGGGGGCTTGGACAGATACGCAGTATTTT.

The sample holds many counts of this clonotype. CDR3 loop: CASSPGQNSGANVLTF. The CDR3 DNA sequence: TGTGCCAGCAGCCCGGGACAGAACTCTGGGGCCAACGTCCTGACTTTC. The rearrangement joins TRBV3-1 to TRBJ2-6, with 7 bases matching TRBD1. Germline values: CDR1 LGHDT, CDR2 YNNKEL (reference sequence). Trimming cost V 4 bases and J 0 bases; bases outside gene matches: 3. This CDR3 is built from 16 residues.

This chain joins TRBV5-1 and TRBJ1-1; D possibly corresponds to TRBD1 (6 bases). Germline V lookup: CDR1 SGHRS, CDR2 YFSETQ. Deletions cut 3 bases from V and 4 bases from J, with 13 bases between. The CDR3 has 14 amino acids. CDR3 loop: CASSSQEGGTEAFF. DNA for the CDR3: TGCGCCAGCAGCTCTCAGGAGGGGGGCACTGAAGCTTTCTTT.

This clonotype has a count of ten or more. The chain links TRBV6-5 to TRBJ2-5; D not resolved. The V end was cut by 2 bases, the J end by 3 bases, with 10 bases between. Germline CDR1 MNHEY, CDR2 SVGAGI. The CDR3 sequence is 14 residues long. The CDR3 region is CASSYGPIEETQYF. The CDR3 nucleotides read TGTGCCAGCAGTTACGGGCCGATTGAAGAGACCCAGTACTTC.

In its sample, this clonotype was seen a few times. J is TRBJ1-1 and V is TRBV2; D ambiguous. This CDR3 is 8 amino acids long. Trimming took 11 bases from V and 6 from J, leaving 4 bases between them. From germline, CDR1 is SNHLY and CDR2 FYNNEI. The DNA for the CDR3 is TGTGCCGGCCCTGAAGCTTTCTTT. Protein product: CAGPEAFF.

This clonotype showed up just once. This rearrangement joins TRBV4-3 to TRBJ2-5; D may match TRBD1 or TRBD2 (5 bases each). CDR1 and CDR2 from the germline V gene are LGHNA and YSLEER. Trimming took 1 base from V and 5 from J, leaving 17 bases between them. CDR3 length: 16 amino acids. CDR3 loop: CASSQVGDNVGETQYF. CDR3 DNA: TGCGCCAGCAGCCAAGTGGGGGATAACGTGGGGGAGACCCAGTACTTC.

This clonotype was counted many times. This chain links TRBV5-6 with TRBJ2-3, with 8 positions matching TRBD2. Germline trimming cut 5 bases from V and 2 bases from J; bases unmatched to any gene: 7. CDR3 length: 15 residues. The germline gives CDR1 SGHDT, CDR2 YYEEEE. This CDR3 is CASRPRGGHTDTQYF. The CDR3 region has the DNA TGTGCCAGCAGGCCCCGGGGGGGCCACACAGATACGCAGTATTTT. Together with reference TRBV5-6 and TRBJ2-3, the CDR3 gives the full variable domain: DAGVTQSPTHLIKTRGQQVTLRCSPKSGHDTVSWYQQALGQGPQFIFQYYEEEERQRGNFPDRFSGHQFPNYSSELNVNALLLGDSALYLCASRPRGGHTDTQYFGPGTRLTVL.

In its sample, this clonotype was seen many times. This sequence joins TRBV29-1 and TRBJ2-2, with TRBD1 identical over 7 bases. The germline gives CDR1 SQVTM, CDR2 ANQGSEA. CDR3 length: 14 amino acids. The trim removed 6 bases at V and 0 bases at J, leaving 4 bases unmatched. In nucleotides, the CDR3 is TGCAGCGTAACAGGGACAGCGAACACCGGGGAGCTGTTTTTT. This codes for CSVTGTANTGELFF.

In its sample, this clonotype was seen a few times. The chain employs TRBV18 and TRBJ2-5; TRBD2 matches at 10 bases. The CDR3 loop spans 17 amino acids. V was pared by 4 bases and J by 4 bases, with 12 bases of the junction left unmatched. Germline V CDR1 and CDR2: KGHSH, LQKENI. CDR3 coding DNA: TGTGCCAGCTCACGGGGCGGGACTAGCGTGGGTCGAGAGACCCAGTACTTC. Protein: CASSRGGTSVGRETQYF.

The sample holds many counts of this clonotype. This chain connects TRBV28 to TRBJ1-6; the D is unclear. CDR3 length: 13 amino acids. The V end was cut by 5 bases, the J end by 6 bases, with 8 bases between. CDR1 and CDR2 (germline): MDHEN, SYDVKM. CDR3 coding DNA: TGTGCCAGCAGTCCCGTTCCTAATTCACCCCTCCACTTT. This encodes CASSPVPNSPLHF.

The sample holds many counts of this clonotype. The chain couples TRBV3-1 to TRBJ2-3; either TRBD1 or TRBD2 may fit D (6 bases each). The ends were cut back, 9 bases at V and 1 base at J, with 17 bases in the middle. CDR1 and CDR2 (germline): LGHDT, YNNKEL (reference sequence). This CDR3 has 15 amino acids. The CDR3: CASSRGPGGTDTQYF. As DNA, the CDR3 is TGTGCCAGTAGCAGGGGCCCGGGGGGCACAGATACGCAGTATTTT.

The chain recombines TRBV20-1 with TRBJ1-5; 10 bases align to TRBD1. CDR1 and CDR2 from the germline V gene are DFQATT and SNEGSKA (reference sequence). The length of the CDR3 is 14 residues. V was clipped by 8 bases and J by 5 bases; unmatched bases: 9. CDR3 nucleotide sequence: TGCAGTTACAGAGACAGGGGGCCGTATCAGCCCCAGCATTTT. Translated, it gives CSYRDRGPYQPQHF.

Details on this clonotype: At one of its ends the junction is not consistent with the germline gene, which may arise from a read error. The chain links TRBV7-3 to TRBJ2-1; possible D gene TRBD1, 5 bases. Germline CDR1 and CDR2: SGHTA and FQGTGA. The CDR3 contains 14 residues. The CDR3 sequence is CASSLALGDNEQSF. The CDR3 DNA follows: TGTGCCAGCAGCTTAGCGCTAGGGGATAATGAGCAGTCCTTC.

This clonotype was counted at least ten times. The genes are TRBV12-3 or TRBV12-4 and TRBJ2-2, with D possibly being TRBD1 (6 bases). V was clipped by 5 bases and J by 6 bases, with 19 bases between them. This CDR3 has 16 amino acids. CDR3 amino acids: CASSDRRPPVPGELFF. The CDR3 nucleotides are TGTGCCAGCAGTGACAGGCGCCCTCCCGTACCCGGGGAGCTGTTTTTT.